This TCR beta chain was found in a study of long-term antiretroviral therapy in people with HIV. Study-wide results and limits: Post-ART, diversity grew, though it stayed under transplant donor control levels. Repertoire dominance by clones expanded before ART was seen at all time points.

The germline gives CDR1 SEHNR, CDR2 FQNEAQ (reference sequence). V was trimmed by 2 bases and J by 1 base, leaving 8 bases between them. The CDR3 spans 14 residues. The run of the v3.0 immunoSEQ assay was at survey level. The table came from immunoSEQ multiplex PCR; TCRdb's copy has only in-frame clones and leaves some out. The table shows over 15,000 clones, with around 77% occurring only once. A note on this clone: Its specificity is unknown.

Each donor provided at least one pre-ART PBMC sample and at least two post-ART PBMC samples. This clonotype was sampled from a man aged 50 to 59 with HIV. The V call is TRBV7-9, the J call TRBJ2-5; perhaps TRBD2 as D (6 bases). Source: unsorted PBMCs, taken 2.2 years after starting antiretroviral therapy. The CDR3 spells CASSLWDFQETQYF. CDR3 in DNA: TGTGCCAGCAGCTTATGGGACTTCCAAGAGACCCAGTACTTC.